A selection of T cell receptor beta chains follows, all from one sample in a study of cytomegalovirus exposure and HLA in healthy donors. Clones were sequenced by immunoSEQ multiplex PCR, and TCRdb holds only the in-frame ones, with some missing. The data hold roughly 140,000 clones, with around 85% observed a single time. Source material: PBMCs. The receptors come from a female donor in good health and CMV-seronegative. The CDR3 runs from the conserved cysteine through the conserved F or W. D genes are given only for firm matches. Some rows have no size entry. The others give once, few or many, or a class for an expanded clone.

d_call	clone_size	v_call	j_call	cdr3_aa	cdr3_nt
-	-	TRBV5-4	TRBJ2-2	CASSLRGAGELFF	TGTGCCAGCAGCCTAAGGGGTGCCGGGGAGCTGTTTTTT
-	-	TRBV28	TRBJ2-1	CASSSPRGLSYNEQFF	TGTGCCAGCAGTTCCCCGAGAGGACTCTCCTACAATGAGCAGTTCTTC
TRBD1	-	TRBV6-5	TRBJ1-3	CASRTGANTIYF	TGTGCCAGCCGGACAGGGGCAAACACCATATATTTT
TRBD2	-	TRBV5-1	TRBJ2-7	CASSLGTSGRAIYEQYF	TGCGCCAGCAGCTTAGGGACTAGCGGGAGGGCCATTTACGAGCAGTACTTC
-	-	TRBV4-1	TRBJ2-7	CASSQELRPYEQYF	TGCGCCAGCAGCCAAGAACTACGCCCCTACGAGCAGTACTTC
-	-	TRBV5-1	TRBJ2-5	CASSFTGGEETQYF	TGCGCCAGCAGCTTTACCGGGGGAGAAGAGACCCAGTACTTC
-	-	TRBV10-3	TRBJ2-5	CATGYQETQYF	TGTGCCACAGGGTACCAAGAGACCCAGTACTTC
-	-	TRBV19	TRBJ1-4	CASTMEGRAEKLFF	TGTGCCAGTACCATGGAGGGGCGGGCTGAAAAACTGTTTTTT
-	-	TRBV2	TRBJ1-2	CASSAGANYGYTF	TGTGCCAGCAGTGCGGGAGCTAACTATGGCTACACCTTC
-	-	TRBV10-2	TRBJ2-5	CASRGVGSTSFQETQYF	TGCGCCAGCAGGGGAGTGGGGTCCACTAGTTTCCAAGAGACCCAGTACTTC
-	-	TRBV10-2	TRBJ1-2	CASSPTGNGYTF	TGCGCCAGCAGCCCTACGGGAAATGGCTACACCTTC
TRBD1	once	TRBV6-1	TRBJ1-5	CASSEDRGQPQHF	TGTGCCAGCAGTGAGGACAGGGGTCAGCCCCAGCATTTT
TRBD2	-	TRBV7-9	TRBJ2-3	CASSAGTSGLGDTQYF	TGTGCCAGCAGCGCTGGGACTAGCGGGCTGGGAGATACGCAGTATTTT
TRBD2	-	TRBV9	TRBJ2-1	CASSPTPSGRARNEQFF	TGTGCCAGCAGCCCGACCCCGAGCGGGAGGGCACGGAATGAGCAGTTCTTC
-	-	TRBV29-1	TRBJ1-2	CSVPIQTDATAYTF	TGCAGCGTTCCCATACAGACGGATGCGACGGCCTACACCTTC